One sample yielded the 16 T cell receptor beta chains listed below, sequenced in a study of T cell repertoires in cytomegalovirus infection. TCRdb fed the reads into MiXCR, producing one record per CDR3 protein. This table holds 170,000 or so distinct CDR3 sequences, 13% to 15% found once. The specimen sequenced was PBMCs. All receptors derive from a human donor in good health (CMV status not recorded). Some clones in this sample may be carry-over from other donors' samples.

In its sample, this clonotype was seen a few times. The chain employs TRBV18 and TRBJ1-5; tentatively, D is TRBD1 (6 bases). The CDR3 contains 14 residues. Germline values: CDR1 KGHSH, CDR2 LQKENI. V lost 3 bases and J lost 7, with 13 bases in between. CDR3 residues: CASSPSGVKQPQHF. The CDR3, as DNA: TGTGCCAGCTCACCCTCAGGGGTTAAACAGCCCCAGCATTTT.

This clonotype turned up a few times. J is TRBJ1-2 and V is TRBV20-1; possible D gene TRBD1, 6 bases. The CDR3 runs 14 residues. In germline, CDR1 is DFQATT, CDR2 SNEGSKA (reference sequence). Trimming cost V 0 bases and J 7 bases, with 15 bases left between them. CDR3 DNA sequence: TGCAGTGCTAGAGATCACTCCCTAGGGGGTGGCTACACCTTC. Its protein product is CSARDHSLGGGYTF.

This clonotype was seen a few times. DNA for the CDR3: TGTGCCAGCAGCTTCGGTGGACAGGGTAACACAGATACGCAGTATTTT. Encoded protein: CASSFGGQGNTDTQYF. The J gene is TRBJ2-3, the V gene TRBV5-4, with 8 bases that match TRBD1. Germline V gene data show CDR1 as SGHNT and CDR2 as YYREEE (reference sequence). This CDR3 contains 16 residues. The trim removed 2 bases at V and 2 bases at J, leaving 7 bases unmatched.

This clonotype turned up a few times. The rearrangement uses TRBV18 and TRBJ2-5; 11 bases line up with TRBD2. CDR3 length: 15 residues. The V segment lost 3 bases and the J segment 4 bases; nucleotides outside the gene matches: 4. Germline V lookup: CDR1 KGHSH, CDR2 LQKENI. This CDR3 reads CASSPTSGAIETQYF. CDR3 coding DNA: TGTGCCAGCTCACCGACTAGCGGGGCCATAGAGACCCAGTACTTC.

At least ten counts were recorded for this clonotype. The chain carries TRBV7-2 and TRBJ1-2, with 7 bases aligning to TRBD1. Trimming at V came to 2 bases and at J to 5 bases, leaving 2 bases not matched to a gene. Germline values: CDR1 SGHTA, CDR2 FQGNSA. This CDR3 has 13 amino acids. The CDR3 DNA is TGTGCCAGCAGCTTACTACAGGGGTATGGCTACACCTTC. It is translated as CASSLLQGYGYTF.

This clonotype has a count of ten or more. The V and J genes are TRBV10-3 and TRBJ2-7, with D unclear. The CDR3 totals 17 residues. Looked up from germline, CDR1 is ENHRY and CDR2 is SYGVKD. Trimming stripped 1 base from V and 3 bases from J, with 19 bases between. The CDR3 here is CAISEFSSRLVDYEQYF. The CDR3 coding sequence is TGTGCCATCAGTGAGTTTAGTTCTAGGCTAGTAGACTACGAGCAGTACTTC.

Ten or more counts support this clonotype. V is TRBV7-2 and J is TRBJ2-4; 8 bases fit TRBD1. This CDR3 has 15 amino acids. Trimming removed 1 base from V and 7 bases from J; junction bases left unmatched: 6. Germline assignment: CDR1 SGHTA and CDR2 FQGNSA. CDR3 bases: TGTGCCAGCAGCTTAGTAGGTACAGGGGGGAACATTCAGTACTTC. It translates to CASSLVGTGGNIQYF. Together with reference TRBV7-2 and TRBJ2-4, the CDR3 gives the full variable domain: GAGVSQSPSNKVTEKGKDVELRCDPISGHTALYWYRQSLGQGLEFLIYFQGNSAPDKSGLPSDRFSAERTGGSVSTLTIQRTQQEDSAVYLCASSLVGTGGNIQYFGAGTRLSVL.

This clonotype was counted at least ten times. The V gene is TRBV28, the J gene TRBJ1-5, with D perhaps matching TRBD1 (5 bases). There are 15 residues in the CDR3. CDR1 and CDR2 (germline): MDHEN, SYDVKM. V was cut by 1 base and J by 5 bases, with 12 bases left in between. The CDR3 nucleotides read TGTGCCAGCAGTTTATTGGCTCCGGGGCATCAGCCCCAGCATTTT. Translated: CASSLLAPGHQPQHF.

Ten or more counts support this clonotype. This chain links TRBV6-6 with TRBJ2-7; 9 bases match TRBD1. The V and J ends lost 5 bases and 6 bases, in that order; junction bases with no gene match: 2. The germline V gene has CDR1 MNHNY and CDR2 SVGAGI (reference sequence). The CDR3 contains 12 residues. CDR3 region: CASSTGGSEQYF. In nucleotides, the CDR3 is TGTGCCAGCAGTACAGGGGGCAGCGAGCAGTACTTC.

The sample holds many counts of this clonotype. V gene TRBV7-2 combines with J gene TRBJ1-3; tentative D call: TRBD1 (6 bases). CDR1 is SGHTA and CDR2 is FQGNSA in the germline V gene. The CDR3 contains 15 residues. The V and J ends lost 5 bases and 0 bases respectively, with 11 bases between them. Here the CDR3 reads CASSRDITSGNTIYF. The CDR3 coding sequence is TGTGCCAGCAGCCGGGACATTACCTCTGGAAACACCATATATTTT. Drawing the rest from reference TRBV7-2 and TRBJ1-3, the complete variable domain is GAGVSQSPSNKVTEKGKDVELRCDPISGHTALYWYRQSLGQGLEFLIYFQGNSAPDKSGLPSDRFSAERTGGSVSTLTIQRTQQEDSAVYLCASSRDITSGNTIYFGEGSWLTVV.

This rearrangement joins TRBV28 to TRBJ2-3, with 10 bases that match TRBD2. Per germline, CDR1 MDHEN and CDR2 SYDVKM. J was trimmed by 3 bases and V by 7 bases; bases with no gene match: 4. The CDR3 consists of 14 residues. DNA of the CDR3: TGTGCCAGCACCAATAGCGGGAGGACAGATACGCAGTATTTT. It translates to CASTNSGRTDTQYF.

In this sample, this clonotype turned up many times. The V call is TRBV7-9, the J call TRBJ2-1; tentative D call: TRBD2 (5 bases). The CDR3 loop spans 14 amino acids. Trimming took off 4 bases at V and 6 bases at J, with 13 bases between the two ends. Germline V gives CDR1 SEHNR, CDR2 FQNEAQ (reference sequence). The CDR3 sequence is CASSSRAEGNEQFF. The CDR3 nucleotides read TGTGCCAGCAGCTCAAGGGCCGAGGGCAATGAGCAGTTCTTC.

This clonotype was counted many times. The CDR3 spells CATSTGRIKNIQYF. For the CDR3, the DNA is TGTGCCACCAGCACGGGACGGATTAAAAACATTCAGTACTTC. V and J are TRBV15 and TRBJ2-4, with D perhaps assigned TRBD1 or TRBD2 (5 bases each). Per germline, CDR1 LNHNV and CDR2 YYDKDF (reference sequence). V was trimmed by 4 bases and J by 4 bases, leaving 11 bases between them. The CDR3 runs to 14 residues.

This chain joins TRBV29-1 and TRBJ2-3; 8 nucleotides align to TRBD2. This CDR3 has 13 amino acids. Germline loops: CDR1 SQVTM, CDR2 ANQGSEA. After removal of 7 bases from V and 1 base from J, the junction contained 4 bases not matched to a gene. The DNA of the CDR3 is TGCAGCGCCGCAGCGGGAGGCACAGATACGCAGTATTTT. Its translation is CSAAAGGTDTQYF.

The V call is TRBV24-1, the J call TRBJ2-7; weak D call: TRBD1 (6 bases). The CDR3 sequence is 14 residues long. Trimming cost V 4 bases and J 3 bases, with 12 bases left between them. Looked up from germline, CDR1 is KGHDR and CDR2 is SFDVKD. In DNA, the CDR3 is TGTGCCACCAGTGACGCCGGGACACTCTACGAGCAGTACTTC. The encoded protein is CATSDAGTLYEQYF.

This clonotype was recorded at least ten times. The rearrangement uses TRBV7-2 and TRBJ2-1; the D is unclear. The CDR3 is 12 residues long. V lost 4 bases and J lost 7, with 8 bases in between. Germline loops: CDR1 SGHTA, CDR2 FQGNSA. The CDR3 coding sequence is TGTGCCAGCAGCTACCTCGGGAATGAGCAGTTCTTC. Translating it yields CASSYLGNEQFF. The full variable domain, rest sourced from reference TRBV7-2 and TRBJ2-1, is GAGVSQSPSNKVTEKGKDVELRCDPISGHTALYWYRQSLGQGLEFLIYFQGNSAPDKSGLPSDRFSAERTGGSVSTLTIQRTQQEDSAVYLCASSYLGNEQFFGPGTRLTVL.